This T cell receptor beta chain emerged from a study of siplizumab effects on memory and regulatory T cells. Overall study results and limits: Alloreactive sequences tracing back to unstimulated CD4+ memory cells fell significantly with siplizumab. Unstimulated subsets accounted for the mapping of only a minor share of the clones that were alloreactive. The authors did not confirm suppressive function in proliferating Tregs from siplizumab cultures. Memory T cells appeared less diverse than naive cells, which seemed to contribute substantially to alloresponse.

Sequencing used immunoSEQ multiplex PCR; TCRdb keeps in-frame clones, though not all of them. The table has some 100,000 clones, over 90% seen once. Remarks on this clone: Its target is unknown.

V lost 3 bases to trimming and J lost 6 bases; unmatched junction nucleotides: 5. Germline V gene data show CDR1 as KGHSH and CDR2 as LQKENI. This CDR3 comprises 15 residues. V is TRBV18 and J is TRBJ2-2; the match to TRBD1 covers 9 bases. The sequence came from a human donor in good health. The sequenced material came from non-Treg CD4+ T cells sorted from blood. The chain's CDR3 is CASSPLGQGPGELFF. In DNA form, the CDR3 reads TGTGCCAGCTCACCCCTGGGACAGGGTCCCGGGGAGCTGTTTTTT. Together with reference TRBV18 and TRBJ2-2, the CDR3 gives the full variable domain: NAGVMQNPRHLVRRRGQEARLRCSPMKGHSHVYWYRQLPEEGLKFMVYLQKENIIDESGMPKERFSAEFPKEGPSILRIQQVVRGDSAAYFCASSPLGQGPGELFFGEGSRLTVL.